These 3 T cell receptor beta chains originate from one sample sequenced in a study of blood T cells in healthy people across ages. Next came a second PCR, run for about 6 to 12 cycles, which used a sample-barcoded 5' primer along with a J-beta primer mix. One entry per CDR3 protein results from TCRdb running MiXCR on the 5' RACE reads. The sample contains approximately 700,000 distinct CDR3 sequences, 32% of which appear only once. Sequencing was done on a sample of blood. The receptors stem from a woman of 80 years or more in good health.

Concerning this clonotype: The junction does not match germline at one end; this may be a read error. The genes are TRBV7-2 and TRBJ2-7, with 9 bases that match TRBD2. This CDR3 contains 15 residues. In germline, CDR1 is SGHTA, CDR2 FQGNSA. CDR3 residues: CANSSQTSGSYEQYF. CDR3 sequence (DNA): TGTGCCAACAGCTCCCAGACTAGCGGCTCCTACGAGCAGTACTTC.

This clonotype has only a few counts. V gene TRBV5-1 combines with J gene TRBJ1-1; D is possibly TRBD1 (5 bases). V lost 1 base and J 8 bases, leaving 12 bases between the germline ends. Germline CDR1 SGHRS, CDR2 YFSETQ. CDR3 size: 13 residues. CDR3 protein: CASSLLGDGEAFF. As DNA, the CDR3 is TGCGCCAGCAGCTTGTTGGGGGATGGAGAAGCTTTCTTT.

CDR3 DNA sequence: TGTGCCAGCAGTTTAAATGAGGGGTCGGGCAGGGTCAATGAGCAGTACTTC. It is translated as CASSLNEGSGRVNEQYF. This chain connects TRBV27 to TRBJ2-7; TRBD1 or TRBD2 may be the D gene (5 bases each). This CDR3 comprises 17 residues. Germline CDR1 and CDR2: MNHEY and SMNVEV (reference sequence). V was trimmed by 2 bases and J by 7 bases, leaving 24 bases between them.